Shown below are 16 T cell receptor beta chains from a single sample sequenced in a study of glioma-infiltrating T cells. Using RNA template, CDR3s of TCR alpha and beta were amplified with iRepertoire arm-PCR. MiXCR, run by TCRdb on the multiplex PCR reads, gives a single entry per CDR3 protein. Of around 100,000 distinct CDR3 sequences listed, about 30% are singletons. The sequenced sample consisted of glioma tissue, nonneoplastic brain tissue, or PBMCs (not recorded which). These receptors were obtained from a human donor with low-grade glioma or glioblastoma, undergoing nonglioma brain surgery, or in good health (not recorded which).

This clonotype was counted many times. The V call is TRBV7-2, the J call TRBJ1-2; D possibly corresponds to TRBD1 (6 bases). Germline V gives CDR1 SGHTA, CDR2 FQGNSA. Trimming took off 5 bases at V and 4 bases at J, with 14 bases between the two ends. This CDR3 is 14 amino acids long. The CDR3 is CASSVSGGAYGYTF. The CDR3 nucleotides are TGTGCCAGCAGCGTATCGGGGGGGGCCTATGGCTACACCTTC.

In its sample, this clonotype was seen many times. The rearrangement links TRBV3-1 to TRBJ1-2, with D perhaps TRBD1 (5 bases). Trimming took off 4 bases at V and 10 bases at J, with 19 bases between the two ends. In germline, CDR1 is LGHDT, CDR2 YNNKEL (reference sequence). CDR3 length: 14 residues. The CDR3 here is CASSRKQADAVYTF. CDR3 DNA sequence: TGTGCCAGCAGCCGCAAACAGGCGGATGCGGTCTACACCTTC.

On this clonotype: A much bigger clone sits one base away, suggesting this may be a read error. The chain employs TRBV6-5 and TRBJ1-3, with TRBD1 as a possible D gene (5 bases). The CDR3 is 17 amino acids. Trimming removed 7 bases from V and 0 bases from J, with 19 bases in between. The V gene's germline CDR1 is MNHEY and CDR2 SVGAGI. Here the CDR3 DNA reads TGTGCCAGCACCCTTACGTCTCAGGGTCACTCTGGAAACACCATATATTTT. It is translated as CASTLTSQGHSGNTIYF.

About this clonotype: A clone one base away is much larger, so this may be a read error. The J gene is TRBJ2-5, the V gene TRBV18, with unresolved D. Germline values: CDR1 KGHSH, CDR2 LQKENI. The CDR3 totals 12 residues. DNA for the CDR3: TGTGCCAGCTCCACGGTCCAAGAGACCCAGCACTTC. Translating it yields CASSTVQETQHF.

About this clonotype: This may arise from a read error, as a much more abundant clone is one base away. The V gene is TRBV7-9, the J gene TRBJ2-5; D not certain. CDR3 length equals 14 residues. The germline V and J ends were trimmed by 6 bases and 0 bases, with 11 bases remaining between them. Germline V gives CDR1 SEHNR, CDR2 FQNEAQ (reference sequence). Written as DNA, the CDR3 is TGTGCCAGCAGTCGAGACGCCAACCAAGAGACCCAGTACTTC. Amino acids: CASSRDANQETQYF.

The V call is TRBV9, the J call TRBJ2-1; D not resolved. CDR3 length equals 13 residues. CDR1 is SGDLS, CDR2 YYNGEE, per germline. The ends were cut back, 1 base at V and 4 bases at J, with 6 bases in the middle. The CDR3 region is CASSVSGYNEQFF. CDR3 coding DNA: TGTGCCAGCAGCGTATCCGGATACAATGAGCAGTTCTTC. The variable domain in full, completed from reference TRBV9 and TRBJ2-1, reads DSGVTQTPKHLITATGQRVTLRCSPRSGDLSVYWYQQSLDQGLQFLIQYYNGEERAKGNILERFSAQQFPDLHSELNLSSLELGDSALYFCASSVSGYNEQFFGPGTRLTVL.

This chain links TRBV3-1 with TRBJ1-5; 9 bases are shared with TRBD1. This CDR3 contains 15 residues. Losses at the gene ends were 5 bases for V and 2 bases for J; bases not matched to a gene: 4. CDR1 LGHDT and CDR2 YNNKEL come from the germline V gene (reference sequence). The CDR3 nucleotides are TGTGCCAGCAGCGACCGGGACAGGGGCAATCAGCCCCAGCATTTT. It codes for CASSDRDRGNQPQHF.

This clonotype appeared many times. CDR3 sequence reads: CASSQDLRGINQPQHF. In DNA, the CDR3 is TGTGCCAGCAGCCAAGATTTAAGAGGGATCAATCAGCCCCAGCATTTT. The chain has TRBV4-2 and TRBJ1-5; D is unclear. Germline CDR1 is LGHNA and CDR2 is YNFKEQ. Trimming took 0 bases from V and 3 from J, leaving 12 bases between them. The CDR3 has 16 amino acids.

This clonotype occurred a few times. The chain uses TRBV4-2 and TRBJ1-6, with D tentatively TRBD1 (6 bases). This CDR3 has 15 amino acids. Germline-derived CDR1 and CDR2 are LGHNA and YNFKEQ. Trimming left V 0 bases short and J 7 bases short, with 10 bases between. CDR3 loop: CASSQEVDSNSPLHF. DNA of the CDR3: TGTGCCAGCAGCCAAGAGGTGGACAGCAATTCACCCCTCCACTTT.

This clonotype was seen at least ten times. V is TRBV4-2 and J is TRBJ1-2; 8 bases map to TRBD1. Germline V lookup: CDR1 LGHNA, CDR2 YNFKEQ. The CDR3 extends over 13 amino acids. Losses at the gene ends were 3 bases for V and 8 bases for J; bases not matched to a gene: 5. CDR3: CASSQTGAGGYTF. The CDR3 nucleotides read TGTGCCAGCAGCCAGACAGGGGCAGGCGGCTACACCTTC.

The V call is TRBV27, the J call TRBJ1-3, with a possible D match to TRBD1 (6 bases). CDR1 MNHEY and CDR2 SMNVEV come from the germline V gene (reference sequence). Trimming removed 5 bases from V and 4 bases from J, with 18 bases in between. The CDR3 length is 16 residues. The CDR3 loop reads CASSTRQVYLGNTIYF. The CDR3 DNA reads as TGTGCCAGCAGTACCCGACAGGTCTATTTGGGAAACACCATATATTTT.

Concerning this clonotype: A much larger clone lies one base from this, so it may be a read error. This chain uses TRBV7-2 with TRBJ1-1; D might be TRBD1 (5 bases). Germline lookup yields CDR1 SGHTA and CDR2 FQGNSA. V lost 7 bases to trimming and J lost 7 bases, with 16 bases between them. The CDR3 consists of 13 residues. CDR3: CASTNQGNSEAFF. CDR3 sequence (DNA): TGTGCCAGCACCAACCAGGGAAATAGTGAAGCTTTCTTT.

The rearrangement uses TRBV2 and TRBJ2-1; tentatively, D is TRBD2 (6 bases). This CDR3 has 16 residues. Germline V gene data show CDR1 as SNHLY and CDR2 as FYNNEI. V was shortened by 6 bases and J by 5 bases, with 20 bases between the two germline ends. DNA for the CDR3: TGTGCCAGCAGAGATCCCGGGACTGAACTTAACAATGAGCAGTTCTTC. Residues: CASRDPGTELNNEQFF.

This clonotype showed up just once. The chain joins TRBV20-1 to TRBJ1-2; D gene uncertain. V was cut by 6 bases and J by 6 bases, with 26 bases left in between. Germline V gene sequence: CDR1 DFQATT, CDR2 SNEGSKA (reference sequence). The CDR3 is made up of 16 amino acids. The CDR3 nucleotides read TGCAGTGCGCGAGACCGCAACCCGGGCTCCCGACATGGCTACACCTTC. It translates to CSARDRNPGSRHGYTF.

This clonotype was counted at least ten times. The chain carries TRBV28 and TRBJ2-7, with no clear D. V was pared by 7 bases and J by 0 bases, with 7 bases between. The germline gives CDR1 MDHEN, CDR2 SYDVKM. CDR3 length: 12 residues. In DNA form, the CDR3 reads TGTGCCAGCAATACTATCTCCTACGAGCAGTACTTC. Translation gives CASNTISYEQYF.

This rearrangement joins TRBV7-2 to TRBJ2-3; TRBD2 might be the D (6 bases). Germline V gene sequence: CDR1 SGHTA, CDR2 FQGNSA. Trimming took off 5 bases at V and 2 bases at J, with 29 bases between the two ends. The CDR3 loop spans 20 amino acids. The CDR3 reads CASSPLGGLEVQVPTDTQYF. CDR3 nucleotides: TGTGCCAGCAGCCCCCTGGGGGGACTCGAAGTCCAAGTACCCACAGATACGCAGTATTTT.